Listed here are 19 T cell receptor beta chains from one sample, sequenced in a study of blood T cell repertoires in COVID-19. The data were produced by immunoSEQ multiplex PCR, yet TCRdb's version contains in-frame clones alone and is incomplete. The data show about 230,000 clones, 81% seen once. The sample taken for sequencing was peripheral blood. The receptors were sampled from a woman older than 75 with acute or convalescent COVID-19.

This chain joins TRBV12-3 or TRBV12-4 and TRBJ2-3; 12 bases line up with TRBD1. J was trimmed by 14 bases and V by 6 bases; bases with no gene match: 9. The CDR3 spans 13 residues. The DNA of the CDR3 is TGTGCCAGCAGACAAACCGGGACAGGGGGCGCGTATTTT. Translating it yields CASRQTGTGGAYF.

This chain links TRBV5-4 with TRBJ2-5, with 7 bases matching TRBD2. The CDR3 has 13 residues. Germline trimming cut 4 bases from V and 0 bases from J; bases unmatched to any gene: 0. Germline-derived CDR1 and CDR2 are SGHNT and YYREEE (reference sequence). The CDR3 DNA reads as TGTGCCAGCAGCGGGGGGGACCAAGAGACCCAGTACTTC. This translates into CASSGGDQETQYF.

This clone was seen a few times. The rearrangement links TRBV19 to TRBJ1-5; 7 bases match TRBD1. CDR3 length: 15 amino acids. V shed 4 bases and J 1 base; nucleotides not matched to a gene: 4. Germline V gene data show CDR1 as LNHDA and CDR2 as SQIVND (reference sequence). The CDR3 reads CASSTLGQSNQPQHF. The CDR3 DNA reads as TGTGCCAGTAGTACCTTGGGACAGAGCAATCAGCCCCAGCATTTT.

Turning to this clone: This sample also contains other DNA sequences that code for the same CDR3. V usage is TRBV7-2 and J usage is TRBJ2-3; weak D call: TRBD2 (6 bases). Trimming took 0 bases from V and 3 from J, leaving 7 bases between them. Germline CDR1 SGHTA, CDR2 FQGNSA. The CDR3 is 14 residues long. The CDR3 spells CASSLAGGTDTQYF. Written as DNA, the CDR3 is TGTGCCAGCAGCTTAGCGGGAGGAACAGATACGCAGTATTTT.

The chain links TRBV5-1 to TRBJ2-1, with D perhaps matching TRBD1 (5 bases). Trimming left V 2 bases short and J 3 bases short, with 9 bases between. Per the germline V gene, CDR1 is SGHRS and CDR2 is YFSETQ. The CDR3 has 14 amino acids. In DNA, the CDR3 is TGCGCCAGCAGCTTACAGGCGGACTACAATGAGCAGTTCTTC. It yields the protein CASSLQADYNEQFF.

The sample holds one count of this clone. In DNA, the CDR3 is TGTGCCAGCAGCGGGACAGTTAGCACAGATACGCAGTATTTT. Translation gives CASSGTVSTDTQYF. The genes are TRBV3-1 (or the pseudogene TRBV3-2) and TRBJ2-3; TRBD1 matches at 7 bases. In germline, CDR1 is LGHDT, CDR2 YNNKEL (reference sequence). The CDR3 is 14 residues long. V trimming: 5 bases; J trimming: 0 bases; junction bases outside the gene matches: 2.

V usage is TRBV5-6 and J usage is TRBJ2-5; 12 positions agree with TRBD2. The CDR3 is made up of 14 amino acids. Germline trimming cut 3 bases from V and 4 bases from J; bases unmatched to any gene: 1. Per germline, CDR1 SGHDT and CDR2 YYEEEE. The CDR3 region has the DNA TGTGCCAGCAGCTCTAGCGGGGGGGGAGAGACCCAGTACTTC. Translated, it gives CASSSSGGGETQYF.

The table lists this clone with a few counts. The chain joins TRBV11-2 to TRBJ1-1; 8 positions match TRBD1. This CDR3 spans 15 amino acids. V lost 5 bases to trimming and J lost 4 bases; unmatched junction nucleotides: 9. In germline, CDR1 is SGHAT, CDR2 FQNNGV. CDR3 protein: CASSPSRGQGTEAFF. The CDR3 bases are TGTGCCAGCAGCCCCTCCAGGGGGCAGGGCACTGAAGCTTTCTTT.

This chain connects TRBV11-2 to TRBJ2-1, with 10 nucleotides matching TRBD2. Trimming at V came to 1 base and at J to 2 bases, leaving 11 bases not matched to a gene. The CDR3 is made up of 19 amino acids. Germline CDR1 SGHAT, CDR2 FQNNGV. CDR3 DNA sequence: TGTGCCAGCAGCTTAGGGCTAGCGGGAGTAGTTTTGGCCTACAATGAGCAGTTCTTC. The encoded protein is CASSLGLAGVVLAYNEQFF.

The chain couples TRBV29-1 to TRBJ2-5; possibly TRBD2 for D (5 bases). Between the trimmed V and J ends, which lost 0 bases and 5 bases, there was a span of 16 bases. The CDR3 runs to 15 residues. Germline CDR1 SQVTM, CDR2 ANQGSEA. The chain's CDR3 is CSVEDRGTGLETQYF. The CDR3 DNA reads TGCAGCGTTGAAGATCGGGGTACGGGGTTGGAGACCCAGTACTTC.

V and J are TRBV5-1 and TRBJ1-3; 10 positions match TRBD1. The CDR3 length is 15 residues. CDR1 and CDR2 (germline): SGHRS, YFSETQ. J gave up 3 bases and V 4 bases, and 4 bases lay outside the gene matches. Here the CDR3 reads CASSPGQGFGNTIYF. The CDR3 DNA follows: TGCGCCAGCAGCCCGGGACAGGGGTTTGGAAACACCATATATTTT. The full variable domain, completed using reference TRBV5-1 and TRBJ1-3, is KAGVTQTPRYLIKTRGQQVTLSCSPISGHRSVSWYQQTPGQGLQFLFEYFSETQRNKGNFPGRFSGRQFSNSRSEMNVSTLELGDSALYLCASSPGQGFGNTIYFGEGSWLTVV.

The chain recombines TRBV10-3 with TRBJ1-6, with D possibly TRBD1 on 5 matching bases. Per germline, CDR1 ENHRY and CDR2 SYGVKD. The CDR3 totals 14 residues. With 6 bases removed from V and 8 bases from J, the gap between germline ends came to 14 bases. DNA of the CDR3: TGTGCCATCAGATTGACAGCTGAGCATTCACCCCTCCACTTT. It codes for CAIRLTAEHSPLHF.

The chain joins TRBV7-9 to TRBJ2-7; 7 nucleotides match TRBD2. Germline assignment: CDR1 SEHNR and CDR2 FQNEAQ (reference sequence). CDR3 length: 14 amino acids. The J segment lost 2 bases and the V segment lost 4 bases, leaving 5 bases of the junction unmatched. The CDR3 nucleotides read TGTGCCAGCAGCTCCGGGACTAACACCTACGAGCAGTACTTC. This sequence encodes CASSSGTNTYEQYF.

As for this clone: The junction and the germline gene differ at one end; a read error may be behind it. The rearrangement joins TRBV5-1 to TRBJ2-7, with D possibly being TRBD1 (5 bases). This CDR3 region has 14 residues. Germline-derived CDR1 and CDR2 are SGHRS and YFSETQ. CDR3 in DNA: TGCGCCAGCAGGTTGGGCCAGGGCGGCCACGAGCAGTACTTC. Protein sequence: CASRLGQGGHEQYF.

This sequence joins TRBV19 and TRBJ2-7; TRBD2 aligns across 9 bases. With 4 bases clipped from V and 2 bases from J, the junction kept 9 bases outside the gene matches. Germline loops: CDR1 LNHDA, CDR2 SQIVND (reference sequence). The length of the CDR3 is 16 residues. This CDR3 reads CASSTGRASGAYEQYF. For the CDR3, the DNA is TGTGCCAGTAGTACCGGGAGGGCTAGCGGGGCCTACGAGCAGTACTTC.

The genes are TRBV30 and TRBJ2-1; 12 positions match TRBD2. Germline CDR1 and CDR2: GTSNPN and SVGIG (reference sequence). The CDR3 is 13 residues long. V lost 8 bases and J lost 6; bases outside the gene matches: 5. The CDR3 DNA is TGTGCCCGCCGACTAGCGGGGGCCAATGAGCAGTTCTTC. It encodes CARRLAGANEQFF.

The J gene is TRBJ2-5, the V gene TRBV11-2; TRBD2 is a possible D gene (7 bases). From germline, CDR1 is SGHAT and CDR2 FQNNGV. Trimming pared 1 base from V and 2 bases from J, leaving 14 bases between. CDR3 size: 16 residues. The CDR3 loop is CASSLGGGGRQETQYF. In DNA form, the CDR3 reads TGTGCCAGCAGCTTAGGAGGCGGGGGCCGTCAAGAGACCCAGTACTTC. The entire variable domain, with the rest obtained from reference TRBV11-2 and TRBJ2-5, is as follows: EAGVAQSPRYKIIEKRQSVAFWCNPISGHATLYWYQQILGQGPKLLIQFQNNGVVDDSQLPKDRFSAERLKGVDSTLKIQPAKLEDSAVYLCASSLGGGGRQETQYFGPGTRLLVL.

This chain uses TRBV12-3 or TRBV12-4 with TRBJ1-1; a possible D gene is TRBD1 (5 bases). V lost 5 bases, J lost 5 bases, and 9 bases lay in between. The CDR3 totals 12 residues. The CDR3 sequence: CASSGTRTEAFF. The CDR3 DNA follows: TGTGCCAGCAGTGGGACTCGGACTGAAGCTTTCTTT.

The rearrangement links TRBV5-1 to TRBJ1-5; the D gene is possibly TRBD1 (5 bases). The CDR3 extends over 14 amino acids. Germline V gene lookup returns CDR1 SGHRS and CDR2 YFSETQ. The V gene lost 4 bases and the J gene lost 2 bases, with 10 bases spanning the gap. The DNA of the CDR3 is TGCGCCAGCAGCCCGACAGTTGGCAATCAGCCCCAGCATTTT. This sequence encodes CASSPTVGNQPQHF.